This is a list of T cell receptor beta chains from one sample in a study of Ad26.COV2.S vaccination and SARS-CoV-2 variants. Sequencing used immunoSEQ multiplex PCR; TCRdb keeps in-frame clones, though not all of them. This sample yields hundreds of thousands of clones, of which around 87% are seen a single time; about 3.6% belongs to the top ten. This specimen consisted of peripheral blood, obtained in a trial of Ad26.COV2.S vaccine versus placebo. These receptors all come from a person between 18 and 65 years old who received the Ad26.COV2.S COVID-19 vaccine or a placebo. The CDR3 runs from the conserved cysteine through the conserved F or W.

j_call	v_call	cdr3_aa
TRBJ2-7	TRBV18	CASSPQGARYEQYF
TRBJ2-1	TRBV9	CASSPRRAGSSYNEQFF
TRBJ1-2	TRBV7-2	CASSFPGQTNYGYTF
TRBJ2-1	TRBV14	CASSQASGLARNEQFF
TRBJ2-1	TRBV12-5	CASGLNIAGEYNEQFF
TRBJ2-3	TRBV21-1	CASSKAVGHTQYF
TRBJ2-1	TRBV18	CASSIQASSYNEQFF
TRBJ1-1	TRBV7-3	CASASGGTANTEAFF
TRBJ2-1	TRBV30	CAWSPWASSYNEQFF
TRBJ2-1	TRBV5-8	CASSIRPSGKNEQFF
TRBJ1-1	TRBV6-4	CASSDCHRGNTEAFF
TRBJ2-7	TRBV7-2	CASSLATSGVSSYEQYF
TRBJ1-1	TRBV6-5	CASTKTQGGEAFF
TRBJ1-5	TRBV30	CAWSPSRNQPQHF
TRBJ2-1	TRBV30	CAWSSARTSGGTSYNEQFF
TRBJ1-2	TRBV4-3	CASSQGWAGAIYGYTF
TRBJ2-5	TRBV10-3	CAISEEDQETQYF
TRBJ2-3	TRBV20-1	CSAQRDTQYF
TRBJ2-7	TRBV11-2	CASSSLQGREQYF
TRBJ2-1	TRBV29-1	CSVEGVLSDGSYNEQFF
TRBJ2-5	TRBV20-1	CSASRGQLQETQYF
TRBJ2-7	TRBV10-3	CAISESAGQYF
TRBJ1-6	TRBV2	CATQDPWESPLHF
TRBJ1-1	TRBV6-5	CASSQSYTNTEAFF
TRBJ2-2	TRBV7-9	CASSPILAGELFF
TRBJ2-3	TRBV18	CASSPGGADTQYF
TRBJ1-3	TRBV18	CASSPTQGSGNTIYF
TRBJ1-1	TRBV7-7	CASSSSAAFF
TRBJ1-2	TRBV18	CASSPSVGGPSNYGYTF
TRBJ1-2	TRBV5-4	CASRSLGAYGYTF
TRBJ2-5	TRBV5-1	CASSPIPTSGQETQYF
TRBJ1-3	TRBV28	CASSSSPGTGVSYSGNTIYF
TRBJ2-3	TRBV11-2	CASSYRGWGTDTQYF
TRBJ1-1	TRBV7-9	CASSRGTEAFF
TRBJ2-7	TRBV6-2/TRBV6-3	CASSYVGTAFSEQYF
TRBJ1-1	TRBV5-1	CASSLAPQNTEAFF
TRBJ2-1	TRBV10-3	CAISDWDYRPNEQFF
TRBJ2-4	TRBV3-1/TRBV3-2	CASSPLAGVNIQYF
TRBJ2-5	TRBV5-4	CASSLSGQGAGETQYF
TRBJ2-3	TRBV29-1	CSVRDFRWDTQYF
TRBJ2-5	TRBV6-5	CASSYSAFTGETQYF
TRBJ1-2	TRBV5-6	CASSLRTVPHGYTF
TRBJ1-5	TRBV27	CASSIQGHQPQHF
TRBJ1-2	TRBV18	CASSPDQGDYGYTF
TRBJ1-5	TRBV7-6	CASSLQSGLNQPQHF